The 25 T cell receptor beta chains listed next were all sequenced from one sample in a study of T-cell memory formation after mild COVID-19. TCRdb processed the 5' RACE reads anew with MiXCR; each CDR3 protein has one entry. The sample lists hundreds of thousands of distinct CDR3 sequences, 25% to 30% seen once, with roughly 12% in the top ten. The sample was PBMCs or a T cell subset sorted from them (not recorded which). Receptors originate from an adult woman who had mild COVID-19 (a few samples of this study predate the infection). Cell type and time point are not known.

This chain links TRBV5-1 with TRBJ1-1; no clear D. Germline CDR1 reads SGHRS; CDR2 reads YFSETQ. Trimming took 0 bases from V and 5 from J, leaving 8 bases between them. This CDR3 comprises 13 residues. The CDR3, as DNA: TGCGCCAGCAGCTTGGTATCGGAGACTGAAGCTTTCTTT. This translates into CASSLVSETEAFF.

This clonotype was observed a few times. The V and J genes are TRBV7-2 and TRBJ2-3; 8 bases fit TRBD2. The CDR3 spans 16 residues. J lost 1 base, V lost 4 bases, and 7 bases had no gene match. From germline, CDR1 is SGHTA and CDR2 FQGNSA. For the CDR3, the DNA is TGTGCCAGCAGCTCCCCGGGACTAGTTGGCACAGATACGCAGTATTTT. It yields the protein CASSSPGLVGTDTQYF.

V and J are TRBV29-1 and TRBJ2-6; D is unresolved. This CDR3 comprises 13 residues. V lost 8 bases to trimming and J lost 4 bases, with 12 bases between them. Germline lookup yields CDR1 SQVTM and CDR2 ANQGSEA. CDR3 sequence: CSLPLRGANVLTF. For the CDR3, the DNA is TGCAGCCTTCCTCTGAGGGGGGCCAACGTCCTGACTTTC.

This chain joins TRBV29-1 and TRBJ2-5; 7 bases line up with TRBD2. With 0 bases clipped from V and 5 bases from J, the junction kept 9 bases outside the gene matches. CDR3 length: 15 amino acids. The germline CDR1 and CDR2 sequences are SQVTM and ANQGSEA. CDR3 protein: CSVEDLRGVSETQYF. The DNA for the CDR3 is TGCAGCGTTGAAGATCTTCGGGGGGTTTCGGAGACCCAGTACTTC.

Of note for this clonotype: One end of the junction varies from germline; a read error may be responsible. The chain joins TRBV5-1 to TRBJ2-3, with 7 bases lining up with TRBD1. Germline V lookup: CDR1 SGHRS, CDR2 YFSETQ. The CDR3 extends over 14 amino acids. The CDR3 nucleotides read TGCGCCAGCACCTTGGGGGACAGCACAGATTCGCAGTATTTT. As protein: CASTLGDSTDSQYF.

This clonotype has just a few counts. This chain joins TRBV25-1 and TRBJ2-1; TRBD2 matches at 12 bases. The trim removed 8 bases at V and 8 bases at J, leaving 10 bases unmatched. This CDR3 region has 15 residues. Germline V CDR1 and CDR2: MGHDK, SYGVNS. As DNA, the CDR3 is TGTGCCAGCGGAGAGACTAGCGGGAGAACGGATGAGCAGTTCTTC. Encoded protein: CASGETSGRTDEQFF.

The rearrangement joins TRBV30 to TRBJ1-2; unclear D gene. The germline gives CDR1 GTSNPN, CDR2 SVGIG (reference sequence). The ends were cut back, 3 bases at V and 8 bases at J, with 10 bases in the middle. This CDR3 has 11 residues. Here the CDR3 reads CAWSPMGGYTF. The CDR3 nucleotides are TGTGCCTGGAGCCCCATGGGGGGCTACACCTTC. Filled out from reference TRBV30 and TRBJ1-2, the complete variable domain reads SQTIHQWPATLVQPVGSPLSLECTVEGTSNPNLYWYRQAAGRGLQLLFYSVGIGQISSEVPQNLSASRPQDRQFILSSKKLLLSDSGFYLCAWSPMGGYTFGSGTRLTVV.

The chain carries TRBV5-6 and TRBJ2-1; the D gene is possibly TRBD1 (5 bases). V lost 0 bases to trimming and J lost 9 bases, with 13 bases between them. The CDR3 loop spans 14 amino acids. Per the germline V gene, CDR1 is SGHDT and CDR2 is YYEEEE. The CDR3 sequence: CASSLGGFFGEQFF. The CDR3 nucleotides are TGTGCCAGCAGCTTGGGGGGCTTTTTTGGTGAGCAGTTCTTC.

Only a few counts were recorded for this clonotype. The rearrangement links TRBV2 to TRBJ2-2, with D hard to call. CDR1 and CDR2 from the germline V gene are SNHLY and FYNNEI. CDR3 length: 13 amino acids. Trimming removed 6 bases at V and 6 bases at J, with 11 bases between. CDR3: CASRATLPGELFF. DNA of the CDR3: TGTGCCAGCAGAGCCACCCTTCCCGGGGAGCTGTTTTTT.

This clonotype was seen only a few times. The chain combines TRBV12-3 or TRBV12-4 with TRBJ2-5; 11 positions agree with TRBD2. Germline trimming cut 4 bases from V and 4 bases from J; bases unmatched to any gene: 8. The CDR3 contains 16 residues. CDR3: CASSYATSGRSETQYF. CDR3 sequence (DNA): TGTGCCAGCAGTTACGCAACTAGCGGGAGATCAGAGACCCAGTACTTC.

This sequence joins TRBV7-2 and TRBJ2-1; maybe TRBD2 (6 bases). V dropped 5 bases and J dropped 2 bases, with 16 bases sitting between them. The CDR3 loop spans 16 amino acids. CDR1 SGHTA and CDR2 FQGNSA come from the germline V gene. The CDR3 is CASSALGAGTYNEQFF. CDR3 nucleotides: TGTGCCAGCAGCGCACTCGGGGCGGGGACCTACAATGAGCAGTTCTTC.

In this sample, this clonotype turned up once. V gene TRBV5-5 combines with J gene TRBJ1-5, with D hard to call. Trimming left V 4 bases short and J 5 bases short, with 16 bases between. This CDR3 has 15 amino acids. The V gene's germline CDR1 is SGHKS and CDR2 YYEKEE (reference sequence). The CDR3 DNA reads TGTGCCAGCAGCCATGCGGACCGGTGGGATCAGCCCCAGCATTTT. Encoded protein: CASSHADRWDQPQHF.

This clonotype was seen more than once but under ten times. The V call is TRBV5-1, the J call TRBJ1-1; tentative D call: TRBD1 (6 bases). Trimming pared 4 bases from V and 5 bases from J, leaving 24 bases between. This CDR3 comprises 17 residues. CDR1 and CDR2 (germline): SGHRS, YFSETQ. Here the CDR3 DNA reads TGCGCCAGCAGCCCCATAGGTAGTCACAGGGTTGCGACTGAAGCTTTCTTT. The encoded protein is CASSPIGSHRVATEAFF.

J is TRBJ1-2 and V is TRBV7-3; D is unresolved. The germline gives CDR1 SGHTA, CDR2 FQGTGA. This CDR3 comprises 13 residues. V gave up 2 bases and J gave up 8 bases, with 12 bases separating them. The CDR3 DNA reads TGTGCCAGCAGCTTATCAAGGATAGGAGGCTACACCTTC. Translating gives CASSLSRIGGYTF. Looking up the rest from reference TRBV7-3 and TRBJ1-2 gives the full variable domain: GAGVSQTPSNKVTEKGKYVELRCDPISGHTALYWYRQSLGQGPEFLIYFQGTGAADDSGLPNDRFFAVRPEGSVSTLKIQRTERGDSAVYLCASSLSRIGGYTFGSGTRLTVV.

The gene calls are TRBV5-5 and TRBJ2-7, with 10 positions matching TRBD1. V was clipped by 2 bases and J by 1 base; unmatched bases: 6. The CDR3 has 16 residues. The V gene's germline CDR1 is SGHKS and CDR2 YYEKEE (reference sequence). The CDR3 coding sequence is TGTGCCAGCAGCTTCCGCCGGGACAGGGGTTCCTACGAGCAGTACTTC. Residues: CASSFRRDRGSYEQYF.

The J gene is TRBJ2-1, the V gene TRBV3-1; D assignment may be TRBD1 or TRBD2 (5 bases each). Per germline, CDR1 LGHDT and CDR2 YNNKEL (reference sequence). The CDR3 is made up of 16 amino acids. Trimming pared 6 bases from V and 4 bases from J, leaving 19 bases between. This chain's CDR3 is CASSRTGTDEYNEQFF. In DNA form, the CDR3 reads TGTGCCAGCAGTCGTACCGGGACGGATGAATACAATGAGCAGTTCTTC.

The chain links TRBV6-6 to TRBJ1-6; the D gene is possibly TRBD1 (5 bases). Trimming shortened V by 7 bases and J by 0 bases, and 10 bases separated the two germline ends. Germline V gene sequence: CDR1 MNHNY, CDR2 SVGAGI (reference sequence). This CDR3 spans 15 amino acids. Here the CDR3 reads CASTRDRSYNSPLHF. CDR3 nucleotides: TGTGCCAGCACCCGGGACCGCTCCTATAATTCACCCCTCCACTTT.

This clonotype was seen a handful of times. The chain combines TRBV9 with TRBJ1-1; D gene unclear. This CDR3 spans 15 amino acids. The V gene lost 2 bases and the J gene lost 3 bases, with 14 bases spanning the gap. The germline CDR1 and CDR2 sequences are SGDLS and YYNGEE. This CDR3 is CASSVSDLDDTEAFF. The CDR3 region has the DNA TGTGCCAGCAGCGTTTCCGATCTGGACGACACTGAAGCTTTCTTT.

This clonotype has a handful of counts. The CDR3 nucleotides read TGCGCCAGCAGCCCTCGACAGGGGTCCTATGGCTACACCTTC. Translation gives CASSPRQGSYGYTF. This chain links TRBV5-1 with TRBJ1-2, with 8 bases identical to TRBD1. Per germline, CDR1 SGHRS and CDR2 YFSETQ. The CDR3 totals 14 residues. V trimming: 4 bases; J trimming: 4 bases; junction bases outside the gene matches: 6.

This clonotype has at least ten counts. The rearrangement uses TRBV12-3 or TRBV12-4 and TRBJ2-3; no clear D gene. This CDR3 spans 11 amino acids. Trimming left V 6 bases short and J 2 bases short, with 3 bases between. CDR3 DNA sequence: TGTGCCAGCAGCGTCACAGATACGCAGTATTTT. This encodes CASSVTDTQYF.

This clonotype has more than one count but fewer than ten. V usage is TRBV5-1 and J usage is TRBJ2-1, with TRBD2 matching over 10 bases. V was pared by 4 bases and J by 16 bases, with 8 bases of the junction left unmatched. The CDR3 is 12 amino acids. Germline V gene data show CDR1 as SGHRS and CDR2 as YFSETQ. CDR3 coding DNA: TGCGCCAGCAGCCCCTTAGCGGGGGGTTTCTTCTTC. Its protein is CASSPLAGGFFF.

This chain uses TRBV24-1 with TRBJ2-7, with a possible D match to TRBD1 (6 bases). Per the germline V gene, CDR1 is KGHDR and CDR2 is SFDVKD. The V end was cut by 5 bases, the J end by 1 base, with 14 bases between. This CDR3 is 15 amino acids long. The CDR3 region has the DNA TGTGCCACCAGTGCTAGTGGGACAAATTCCTACGAGCAGTACTTC. It is translated as CATSASGTNSYEQYF.

The rearrangement joins TRBV12-3 or TRBV12-4 to TRBJ1-1, with D perhaps matching TRBD1 (5 bases). The V end was cut by 3 bases, the J end by 5 bases, with 16 bases between. The CDR3 totals 15 residues. CDR3 amino acids: CASSFLLGTITEAFF. The DNA of the CDR3 is TGTGCCAGCAGTTTTCTGTTGGGGACGATAACTGAAGCTTTCTTT.

The table lists this clonotype with a few counts. V and J are TRBV5-1 and TRBJ2-5, with 8 positions matching TRBD2. The CDR3 extends over 13 amino acids. The V segment lost 6 bases and the J segment 5 bases; nucleotides outside the gene matches: 6. The germline gives CDR1 SGHRS, CDR2 YFSETQ. CDR3 coding DNA: TGCGCCAGCAAGATTAGCGGGGCGGAGACCCAGTACTTC. This codes for CASKISGAETQYF.

The chain employs TRBV6-6 and TRBJ2-3, with TRBD2 identical over 13 bases. This CDR3 is 16 amino acids long. In germline, CDR1 is MNHNY, CDR2 SVGAGI (reference sequence). V dropped 6 bases and J dropped 5; count of bases not matched to a gene: 8. CDR3 DNA sequence: TGTGCCAGCAGAACAACTAGCGGGGGGGCCAAAGATACGCAGTATTTT. Translating gives CASRTTSGGAKDTQYF.